Many counts were recorded for the clone carrying this T cell receptor beta chain. The data are from a study of shared clonotypes between healthy human individuals. This CDR3 has 18 residues. Germline V gives CDR1 SQVTM, CDR2 ANQGSEA. V shed 1 base and J 2 bases; nucleotides not matched to a gene: 8. Profiling relied on immunoSEQ multiplex PCR, and the TCRdb table lists in-frame clones only, not all of them. Altogether 110,000 or so clones are present, under 70% being singletons, with the ten largest covering 20% to 25%. The rearrangement links TRBV29-1 to TRBJ2-6, with 10 positions matching TRBD1. The origin of this receptor is a woman in her twenties or thirties in good health. Sequencing input: memory CD8+ T cells sorted from blood. The subset is: CD45RO+ cells pooled with CCR7-negative TemRA cells. CDR3 region: CSVEVVTGGETGANVLTF. The DNA of the CDR3 is TGCAGCGTTGAAGTCGTGACAGGGGGCGAAACTGGGGCCAACGTCCTGACTTTC.